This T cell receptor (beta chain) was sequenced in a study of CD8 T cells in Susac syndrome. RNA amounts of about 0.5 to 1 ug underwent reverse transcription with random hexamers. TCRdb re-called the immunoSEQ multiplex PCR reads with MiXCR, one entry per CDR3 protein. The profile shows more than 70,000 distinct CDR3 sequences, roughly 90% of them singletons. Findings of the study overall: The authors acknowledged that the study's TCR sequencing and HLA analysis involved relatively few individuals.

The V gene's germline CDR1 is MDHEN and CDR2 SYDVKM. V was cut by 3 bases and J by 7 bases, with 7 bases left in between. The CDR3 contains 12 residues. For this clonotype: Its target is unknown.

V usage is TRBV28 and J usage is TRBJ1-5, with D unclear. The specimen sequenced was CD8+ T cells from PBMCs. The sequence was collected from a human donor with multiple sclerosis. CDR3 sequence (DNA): TGTGCCAGCAGTTTCAGGTCGCAGCCCCAGCATTTT. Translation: CASSFRSQPQHF.